This T cell receptor (beta chain) was identified during a study of shared clonotypes between healthy human individuals. Across the study: The cohort comprised a couple of women and a few men. Their ages spanned 18 to 49 years. Each donor contributed plates that comprised three CD4 naive, three CD4 memory, two CD8 naive and one CD8 memory.

Overall study findings and caveats: As a rule, naive subsets had a larger estimated richness than memory subsets.

A word on this clone: The antigen is unknown.

Here immunoSEQ multiplex PCR was the method, and the copy in TCRdb shows in-frame clones only, minus some. The sample gives some 1 million clones, around four fifths of which show up once; 1.4% is in the top ten. Germline V gives CDR1 SGHRS, CDR2 YFSETQ. The CDR3 consists of 14 residues. V lost 4 bases, J lost 0 bases, and 3 bases stayed unmatched. The receptor's source is a man aged 18 to 29 in good health. Sequencing was done on a sample of memory CD4+ T cells sorted from blood. Subset of the sample: CD45RA-negative fraction. V and J are TRBV5-1 and TRBJ2-7; 8 bases map to TRBD1. CDR3 sequence reads: CASSATGDSYEQYF. The CDR3 DNA is TGCGCCAGCAGCGCGACAGGGGACTCCTACGAGCAGTACTTC. The variable domain in full, with the rest retrieved from reference TRBV5-1 and TRBJ2-7, is KAGVTQTPRYLIKTRGQQVTLSCSPISGHRSVSWYQQTPGQGLQFLFEYFSETQRNKGNFPGRFSGRQFSNSRSEMNVSTLELGDSALYLCASSATGDSYEQYFGPGTRLTVT.